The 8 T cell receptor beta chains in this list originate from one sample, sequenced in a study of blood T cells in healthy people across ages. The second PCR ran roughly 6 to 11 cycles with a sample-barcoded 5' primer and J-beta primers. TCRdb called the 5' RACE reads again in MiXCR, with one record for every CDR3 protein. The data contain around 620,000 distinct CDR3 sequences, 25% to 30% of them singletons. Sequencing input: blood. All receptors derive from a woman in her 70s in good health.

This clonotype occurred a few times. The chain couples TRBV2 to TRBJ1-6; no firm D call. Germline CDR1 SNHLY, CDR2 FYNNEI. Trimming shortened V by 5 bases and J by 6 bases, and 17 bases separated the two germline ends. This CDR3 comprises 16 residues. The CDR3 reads CASSQFRVDGNSPLHF. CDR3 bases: TGTGCCAGCAGTCAATTCCGAGTGGATGGTAATTCACCCCTCCACTTT.

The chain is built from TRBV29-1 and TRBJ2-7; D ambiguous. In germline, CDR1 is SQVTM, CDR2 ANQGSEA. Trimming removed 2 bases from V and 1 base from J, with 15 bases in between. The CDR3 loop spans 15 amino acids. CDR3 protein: CSVETSVRLSYEQYF. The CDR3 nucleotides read TGCAGCGTTGAAACCTCGGTCCGGTTATCCTACGAGCAGTACTTC.

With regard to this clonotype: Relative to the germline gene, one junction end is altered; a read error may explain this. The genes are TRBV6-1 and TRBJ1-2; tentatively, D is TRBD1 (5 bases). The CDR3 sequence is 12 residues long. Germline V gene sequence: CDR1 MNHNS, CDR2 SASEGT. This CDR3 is CVSTGYGDGYTF. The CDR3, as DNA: TGTGTCAGCACCGGATACGGGGACGGCTACACCTTC.

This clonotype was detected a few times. CDR3 in amino acids: CASSEMGQYNYGYTF. In nucleotides, the CDR3 is TGTGCCAGCAGTGAAATGGGGCAGTATAACTATGGCTACACCTTC. The chain links TRBV2 to TRBJ1-2, with TRBD1 as a possible D gene (5 bases). Germline CDR1 reads SNHLY; CDR2 reads FYNNEI. Between the trimmed V and J ends, which lost 2 bases and 1 base, there was a span of 11 bases. CDR3 size: 15 residues.

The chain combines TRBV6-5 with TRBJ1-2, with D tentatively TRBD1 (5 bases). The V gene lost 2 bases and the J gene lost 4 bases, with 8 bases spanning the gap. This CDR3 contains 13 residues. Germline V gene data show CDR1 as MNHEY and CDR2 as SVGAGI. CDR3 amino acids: CASSYRGGYGYTF. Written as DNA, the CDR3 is TGTGCCAGCAGTTACAGGGGAGGCTATGGCTACACCTTC.

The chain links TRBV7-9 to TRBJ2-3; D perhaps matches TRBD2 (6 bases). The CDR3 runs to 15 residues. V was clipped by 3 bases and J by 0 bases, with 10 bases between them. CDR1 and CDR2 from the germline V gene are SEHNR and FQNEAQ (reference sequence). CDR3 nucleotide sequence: TGTGCCAGCAGCTTGCTAGCGCGAAGCACAGATACGCAGTATTTT. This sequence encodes CASSLLARSTDTQYF.

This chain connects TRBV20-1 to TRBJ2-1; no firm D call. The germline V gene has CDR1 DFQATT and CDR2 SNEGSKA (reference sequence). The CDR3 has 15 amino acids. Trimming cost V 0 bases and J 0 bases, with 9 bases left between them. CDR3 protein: CSARDLASSYNEQFF. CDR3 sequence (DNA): TGCAGTGCTAGAGATCTGGCCAGCTCCTACAATGAGCAGTTCTTC.

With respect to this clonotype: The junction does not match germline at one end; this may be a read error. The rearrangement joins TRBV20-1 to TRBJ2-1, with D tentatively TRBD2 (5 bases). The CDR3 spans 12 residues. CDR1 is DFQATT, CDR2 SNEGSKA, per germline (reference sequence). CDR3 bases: TGCGGTGCTAGAGATGGGCGGGATGAGCAGTTCTTC. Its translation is CGARDGRDEQFF.